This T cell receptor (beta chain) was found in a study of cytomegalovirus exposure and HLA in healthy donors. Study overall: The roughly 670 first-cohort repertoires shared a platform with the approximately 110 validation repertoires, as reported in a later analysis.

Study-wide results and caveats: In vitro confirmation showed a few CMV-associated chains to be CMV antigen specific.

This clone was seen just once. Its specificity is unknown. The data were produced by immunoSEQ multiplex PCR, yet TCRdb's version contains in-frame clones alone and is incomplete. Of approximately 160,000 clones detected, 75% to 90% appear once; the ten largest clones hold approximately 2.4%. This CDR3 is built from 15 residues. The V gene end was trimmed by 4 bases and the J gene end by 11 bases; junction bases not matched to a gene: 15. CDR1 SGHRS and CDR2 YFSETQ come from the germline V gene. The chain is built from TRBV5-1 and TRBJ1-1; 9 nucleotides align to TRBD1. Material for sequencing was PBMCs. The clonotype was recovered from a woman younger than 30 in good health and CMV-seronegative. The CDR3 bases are TGCGCCAGCAGCCGGGGACAGGGCGACGACGATGGGGCTTTCTTT. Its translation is CASSRGQGDDDGAFF.